Below are 30 T cell receptor beta chains sequenced from a single sample in a study of T cells in localized non-small cell lung cancer (dated by TCRdb to about 2020). The library was built by means of the immunoSEQ multiplex PCR assay. Drawn from immuneACCESS, this table holds only the in-frame rearrangements with V and J called that TCRdb kept. Clones are partly lost; checked studies trace under half to an unresolved V gene and leave the rest unexplained. In all, the sample holds 72,000 or so clones, and approximately 85% of those were seen once. Less than 15% of the sample is in the top ten clones. The material sequenced was peripheral blood, taken before any cancer treatment. These receptors all come from a female donor of 60 years or more with stage I lung adenocarcinoma.

V is TRBV9 and J is TRBJ2-2, with D tentatively TRBD1 or TRBD2 (6 bases each). The CDR3 sequence is 16 residues long. Germline CDR1 reads SGDLS; CDR2 reads YYNGEE. Trimming took 0 bases from V and 4 from J, leaving 13 bases between them. This CDR3 reads CASSVAPGGGTGELFF. The CDR3 DNA reads as TGTGCCAGCAGCGTAGCCCCCGGGGGCGGCACCGGGGAGCTGTTTTTT.

The count of this clone is one. The genes are TRBV7-2 and TRBJ2-7, with 7 nucleotides matching TRBD1. Germline V lookup: CDR1 SGHTA, CDR2 FQGNSA. Trimming removed 4 bases from V and 0 bases from J; junction bases left unmatched: 6. The CDR3 spans 15 residues. The CDR3 loop is CASSSSGQSSYEQYF. CDR3 coding DNA: TGTGCCAGCAGCTCGTCGGGACAGAGCTCCTACGAGCAGTACTTC.

V usage is TRBV28 and J usage is TRBJ2-6; D gene uncertain. The V end lost 6 bases, the J end lost 0 bases, and 3 bases lay between the germline ends. The CDR3 is 13 amino acids. Looked up from germline, CDR1 is MDHEN and CDR2 is SYDVKM. CDR3 in amino acids: CASRLSGANVLTF. The CDR3 nucleotides are TGTGCCAGCAGACTCTCTGGGGCCAACGTCCTGACTTTC.

V gene TRBV6-1 combines with J gene TRBJ2-7; no reliable D call. This CDR3 is built from 14 residues. Trimming took off 1 base at V and 3 bases at J, with 10 bases between the two ends. Per germline, CDR1 MNHNS and CDR2 SASEGT. The CDR3 DNA reads as TGTGCCAGCAGTGAAGGGCTACCCTTCTACGAGCAGTACTTC. Translated: CASSEGLPFYEQYF.

This chain joins TRBV5-4 and TRBJ2-2; D is undetermined. The CDR3 sequence is 14 residues long. The germline V and J ends were trimmed by 3 bases and 9 bases, with 15 bases remaining between them. Per germline, CDR1 SGHNT and CDR2 YYREEE (reference sequence). The CDR3 is CASSSFGGIRELFF. The DNA of the CDR3 is TGTGCCAGCAGCTCCTTCGGTGGGATCCGGGAGCTGTTTTTT.

The count of this clone is one. V is TRBV5-6 and J is TRBJ2-7; 11 bases agree with TRBD2. This CDR3 spans 15 amino acids. CDR1 and CDR2 (germline): SGHDT, YYEEEE. Unmatched junction bases numbered 7, after V lost 4 bases and J lost 4 bases. The CDR3: CASSHLRTSGYEQYF. DNA for the CDR3: TGTGCCAGCAGCCATCTTAGGACTAGCGGGTACGAGCAGTACTTC.

V gene TRBV5-1 combines with J gene TRBJ1-1; perhaps TRBD1 as D (5 bases). This CDR3 contains 12 residues. CDR1 is SGHRS and CDR2 is YFSETQ in the germline V gene. The V and J ends lost 4 bases and 12 bases respectively, with 16 bases between them. CDR3 sequence (DNA): TGCGCCAGCAGCCCCTCCGGGAGGGGACCTTTCTTT. This sequence encodes CASSPSGRGPFF. The full variable domain, in which reference TRBV5-1 and TRBJ1-1 provide the parts outside the CDR3, is KAGVTQTPRYLIKTRGQQVTLSCSPISGHRSVSWYQQTPGQGLQFLFEYFSETQRNKGNFPGRFSGRQFSNSRSEMNVSTLELGDSALYLCASSPSGRGPFFGQGTRLTVV.

The chain joins TRBV9 to TRBJ2-5; D is ambiguous. Looked up from germline, CDR1 is SGDLS and CDR2 is YYNGEE. This CDR3 region has 14 residues. V was cut by 0 bases and J by 2 bases, with 8 bases left in between. This CDR3 reads CASSVGPHQETQYF. The CDR3 nucleotides read TGTGCCAGCAGCGTAGGTCCGCATCAAGAGACCCAGTACTTC.

V usage is TRBV19 and J usage is TRBJ1-1; D possibly corresponds to TRBD1 (5 bases). The length of the CDR3 is 16 residues. V was cut by 3 bases and J by 0 bases, with 14 bases left in between. Germline V gene sequence: CDR1 LNHDA, CDR2 SQIVND (reference sequence). This CDR3 is CASSMGPGYMNTEAFF. For the CDR3, the DNA is TGTGCCAGTAGTATGGGACCAGGGTACATGAACACTGAAGCTTTCTTT.

The chain combines TRBV15 with TRBJ2-2; D call uncertain. Germline CDR1 LNHNV, CDR2 YYDKDF (reference sequence). The CDR3 runs 12 residues. The ends were cut back, 4 bases at V and 7 bases at J, with 7 bases in the middle. The CDR3 DNA reads as TGTGCCACCAGCACCTTGTTCGGGGAGCTGTTTTTT. It translates to CATSTLFGELFF.

The chain uses TRBV28 and TRBJ2-2; the D is unclear. The CDR3 is made up of 12 amino acids. V was pared by 6 bases and J by 4 bases, with 6 bases between. Per the germline V gene, CDR1 is MDHEN and CDR2 is SYDVKM. The CDR3 loop is CASRRSTGELFF. In DNA, the CDR3 is TGTGCCAGCAGACGAAGCACCGGGGAGCTGTTTTTT.

The rearrangement joins TRBV21-1 to TRBJ2-7; the table assigns TRBD1, which was not confirmed against the DNA. TRBV21-1 is shown as a pseudogene. The CDR3 is 14 amino acids. In DNA, the CDR3 is TGTGCCAGCACCCCATGGTCAGGGCCCTACGAGCAGTACTTC. This encodes CASTPWSGPYEQYF.

This clone was observed a single time. The J gene is TRBJ2-6, the V gene TRBV27; D gene ambiguous. In germline, CDR1 is MNHEY, CDR2 SMNVEV (reference sequence). Trimming cost V 11 bases and J 1 base, with 9 bases left between them. CDR3 length: 13 residues. The CDR3 spells CAVKGSGANVLTF. CDR3 nucleotide sequence: TGTGCCGTCAAGGGATCTGGGGCCAACGTCCTGACTTTC.

The V gene is TRBV9, the J gene TRBJ1-1; TRBD1 is a possible D gene (5 bases). The germline V gene has CDR1 SGDLS and CDR2 YYNGEE. V lost 4 bases to trimming and J lost 0 bases, with 7 bases between them. The CDR3 extends over 13 amino acids. CDR3 DNA sequence: TGTGCCAGCAGCAAGACAGTGAACACTGAAGCTTTCTTT. Translation gives CASSKTVNTEAFF.

The gene calls are TRBV18 and TRBJ1-5; 10 positions agree with TRBD1. The CDR3 sequence is 14 residues long. Germline assignment: CDR1 KGHSH and CDR2 LQKENI. With V trimmed by 3 bases and J by 6 bases, 2 bases remained unmatched. CDR3 protein: CASSPRQGAQPQHF. CDR3 coding DNA: TGTGCCAGCTCACCTAGACAGGGGGCTCAGCCCCAGCATTTT. Full variable domain (remainder filled in from reference TRBV18 and TRBJ1-5): NAGVMQNPRHLVRRRGQEARLRCSPMKGHSHVYWYRQLPEEGLKFMVYLQKENIIDESGMPKERFSAEFPKEGPSILRIQQVVRGDSAAYFCASSPRQGAQPQHFGDGTRLSIL.

The CDR3, as DNA: TGCGCCAGCAGCTTCCTCGGGGTCAGCCACCTCTACGAGCAGTACTTC. This sequence encodes CASSFLGVSHLYEQYF. The chain employs TRBV5-1 and TRBJ2-7, with D possibly TRBD2 on 5 matching bases. Germline V gives CDR1 SGHRS, CDR2 YFSETQ. The CDR3 consists of 16 residues. Trimming stripped 2 bases from V and 3 bases from J, with 18 bases between.

The J gene is TRBJ2-7, the V gene TRBV28, with unresolved D. The CDR3 consists of 15 residues. Trimming left V 5 bases short and J 0 bases short, with 14 bases between. Per germline, CDR1 MDHEN and CDR2 SYDVKM. The CDR3 protein is CASSPSGLSSYEQYF. The CDR3 DNA reads TGTGCCAGCAGTCCCTCGGGCCTAAGCTCCTACGAGCAGTACTTC.

This chain uses TRBV18 with TRBJ2-3; TRBD1 aligns across 7 bases. The CDR3 covers 13 residues. CDR1 is KGHSH and CDR2 is LQKENI in the germline V gene. Trimming removed 6 bases from V and 4 bases from J; junction bases left unmatched: 4. CDR3: CASSRQGSDTQYF. CDR3 nucleotides: TGTGCCAGCTCTCGACAGGGTTCAGATACGCAGTATTTT.

V usage is TRBV5-6 and J usage is TRBJ1-2, with a weak D call TRBD1 (5 bases). The germline V and J ends were trimmed by 2 bases and 3 bases, with 17 bases remaining between them. CDR3 size: 16 residues. Germline assignment: CDR1 SGHDT and CDR2 YYEEEE. The CDR3 spells CASSFPRAGTHYGYTF. CDR3 nucleotides: TGTGCCAGCAGCTTCCCCAGGGCAGGTACGCACTATGGCTACACCTTC.

This chain uses TRBV9 with TRBJ1-1, with 9 bases aligning to TRBD1. CDR1 is SGDLS and CDR2 is YYNGEE in the germline V gene. Unmatched junction bases numbered 6, after V lost 4 bases and J lost 5 bases. The CDR3 totals 14 residues. CDR3 amino acids: CASSPGQGWTEAFF. The CDR3 coding sequence is TGTGCCAGCAGCCCCGGACAGGGGTGGACTGAAGCTTTCTTT.

The rearrangement uses TRBV7-9 and TRBJ2-1; TRBD2 agrees at 11 bases. The CDR3 is 16 amino acids. In germline, CDR1 is SEHNR, CDR2 FQNEAQ (reference sequence). Losses at the gene ends were 1 base for V and 7 bases for J; bases not matched to a gene: 6. CDR3 protein: CASSLGLAGMVNEQFF. CDR3 nucleotide sequence: TGTGCCAGCAGCTTAGGACTAGCGGGAATGGTTAATGAGCAGTTCTTC.

The J gene is TRBJ1-1, the V gene TRBV6-5; D is unresolved. The CDR3 loop spans 13 amino acids. Germline values: CDR1 MNHEY, CDR2 SVGAGI. V lost 3 bases and J 2 bases, leaving 7 bases between the germline ends. CDR3 coding DNA: TGTGCCAGCAGTTATGAGGGAAACACTGAAGCTTTCTTT. Its protein is CASSYEGNTEAFF.

J is TRBJ2-5 and V is TRBV18, with D uncertain. V dropped 5 bases and J dropped 0 bases, with 7 bases sitting between them. The CDR3 totals 13 residues. Germline V gene sequence: CDR1 KGHSH, CDR2 LQKENI. The CDR3 here is CASSFYNQETQYF. Written as DNA, the CDR3 is TGTGCCAGCTCATTCTATAACCAAGAGACCCAGTACTTC.

The V gene is TRBV2, the J gene TRBJ2-4; no clear D. Germline CDR1 and CDR2: SNHLY and FYNNEI. Trimming pared 4 bases from V and 0 bases from J, leaving 10 bases between. This CDR3 region has 15 residues. The CDR3 here is CASSGQILAKNIQYF. CDR3 sequence (DNA): TGTGCCAGCAGTGGACAAATTTTAGCCAAAAACATTCAGTACTTC. Drawing the rest from reference TRBV2 and TRBJ2-4, the complete variable domain is EPEVTQTPSHQVTQMGQEVILRCVPISNHLYFYWYRQILGQKVEFLVSFYNNEISEKSEIFDDQFSVERPDGSNFTLKIRSTKLEDSAMYFCASSGQILAKNIQYFGAGTRLSVL.

The rearrangement uses TRBV5-5 and TRBJ1-1; D is possibly TRBD1 (5 bases). The V end was cut by 4 bases, the J end by 2 bases, with 15 bases between. The CDR3 has 15 amino acids. CDR1 and CDR2 from the germline V gene are SGHKS and YYEKEE (reference sequence). CDR3 loop: CASSQRRQTNTEAFF. DNA of the CDR3: TGTGCCAGCAGCCAGAGACGACAGACAAACACTGAAGCTTTCTTT.

In its sample, this clone was seen a few times. The chain employs TRBV4-1 and TRBJ1-1; 9 nucleotides align to TRBD1. In germline, CDR1 is MGHRA, CDR2 YSYEKL. The CDR3 has 15 amino acids. The V and J ends lost 6 bases and 4 bases, in that order; junction bases with no gene match: 9. CDR3 nucleotides: TGCGCCAGCAGGGATATTCCGGGACAGGGCACTGAAGCTTTCTTT. Translated, it gives CASRDIPGQGTEAFF.

This chain uses TRBV7-9 with TRBJ1-1; D is unresolved. The V and J ends lost 0 bases and 6 bases respectively, with 11 bases between them. This CDR3 comprises 14 residues. Germline lookup yields CDR1 SEHNR and CDR2 FQNEAQ (reference sequence). Here the CDR3 reads CASSLARNSPEAFF. DNA of the CDR3: TGTGCCAGCAGCTTAGCGCGGAACAGCCCTGAAGCTTTCTTT. Variable domain in full (rest from reference TRBV7-9 and TRBJ1-1): DTGVSQNPRHKITKRGQNVTFRCDPISEHNRLYWYRQTLGQGPEFLTYFQNEAQLEKSRLLSDRFSAERPKGSFSTLEIQRTEQGDSAMYLCASSLARNSPEAFFGQGTRLTVV.

The chain couples TRBV11-2 to TRBJ1-5; a weak D match, TRBD1 (6 bases). V was pared by 5 bases and J by 6 bases, with 14 bases between. CDR1 SGHAT and CDR2 FQNNGV come from the germline V gene. The CDR3 spans 14 residues. As DNA, the CDR3 is TGTGCCAGCAGCCCTTTGGGGGCGGGTCAGCCCCAGCATTTT. Translation: CASSPLGAGQPQHF.

V gene TRBV7-9 combines with J gene TRBJ2-5; D not resolved. V shed 1 base and J shed 2 bases, with 11 bases lying between them. The germline CDR1 and CDR2 sequences are SEHNR and FQNEAQ (reference sequence). The CDR3 has 15 residues. In DNA form, the CDR3 reads TGTGCCAGCAGCTTAGAAGGGAAAGCTCAAGAGACCCAGTACTTC. Its translation: CASSLEGKAQETQYF. Drawing the rest from reference TRBV7-9 and TRBJ2-5, the complete variable domain is DTGVSQNPRHKITKRGQNVTFRCDPISEHNRLYWYRQTLGQGPEFLTYFQNEAQLEKSRLLSDRFSAERPKGSFSTLEIQRTEQGDSAMYLCASSLEGKAQETQYFGPGTRLLVL.

V usage is TRBV29-1 and J usage is TRBJ2-7, with 8 bases identical to TRBD2. This CDR3 spans 12 amino acids. V was clipped by 1 base and J by 9 bases; unmatched bases: 5. Germline CDR1 reads SQVTM; CDR2 reads ANQGSEA. CDR3 coding DNA: TGCAGCGTTGAAGCCTTGGCGGGGGGGCAGTACTTC. It is translated as CSVEALAGGQYF.